The next 22 T cell receptor beta chains were all read from a single sample in a study of T cells after yellow fever vaccination. Each CDR3 protein is one row after TCRdb ran MiXCR on the 5' RACE reads. The table includes approximately 160,000 distinct CDR3 sequences, approximately 6.2% detected once. The source material was CD4+ T cells sorted from PBMCs, sampled on the day of the first yellow fever vaccination. Receptors originate from a young man who received the YFV17D yellow fever vaccine.

This clonotype has more than one count but fewer than ten. The chain recombines TRBV12-3 or TRBV12-4 with TRBJ1-1; D gene uncertain. The CDR3 has 13 amino acids. V was shortened by 1 base and J by 11 bases, with 14 bases between the two germline ends. CDR3: CASSLESYLYAFF. The CDR3 nucleotides read TGTGCCAGCAGTTTAGAATCGTACCTGTATGCTTTCTTT.

The sample holds many counts of this clonotype. The CDR3, as DNA: TGTGCCAGCAGTTTAACAGGGGGCGGTGAGACCCAGTACTTC. Residues: CASSLTGGGETQYF. This chain connects TRBV12-3 or TRBV12-4 to TRBJ2-5; 9 bases line up with TRBD1. J was trimmed by 5 bases and V by 2 bases; bases with no gene match: 3. This CDR3 region has 14 residues.

The table lists this clonotype with a few counts. This chain joins TRBV29-1 and TRBJ2-2, with a weak D call TRBD1 (6 bases). Germline V gene data show CDR1 as SQVTM and CDR2 as ANQGSEA. With 7 bases removed from V and 4 bases from J, the gap between germline ends came to 13 bases. The CDR3 totals 13 residues. CDR3 amino acids: CSAEQGFTGELFF. Here the CDR3 DNA reads TGCAGCGCCGAACAGGGATTCACCGGGGAGCTGTTTTTT.

This clonotype was seen repeatedly, ten times or more. The genes are TRBV7-2 and TRBJ1-3, with D unclear. This CDR3 comprises 14 residues. Germline CDR1 is SGHTA and CDR2 is FQGNSA. V lost 6 bases and J lost 0, with 9 bases in between. DNA for the CDR3: TGTGCCAGCAGAGAGGCACTCTCTGGAAACACCATATATTTT. This gives the protein CASREALSGNTIYF.

V usage is TRBV7-9 and J usage is TRBJ1-1; no clear D. The germline gives CDR1 SEHNR, CDR2 FQNEAQ (reference sequence). The CDR3 runs 10 residues. The V gene lost 7 bases and the J gene lost 8 bases, with 8 bases spanning the gap. The CDR3 region is CASNLTEAFF. The CDR3 nucleotides are TGTGCCAGCAACCTAACCGAAGCTTTCTTT.

Many counts were recorded for this clonotype. CDR3 amino acids: CATSEGDRGMNTEAFF. CDR3 sequence (DNA): TGTGCCACCAGTGAAGGGGACAGGGGGATGAACACTGAAGCTTTCTTT. The chain combines TRBV24-1 with TRBJ1-1, with 11 nucleotides matching TRBD1. The CDR3 sequence is 16 residues long. Unmatched junction bases numbered 3, after V lost 4 bases and J lost 0 bases. CDR1 KGHDR and CDR2 SFDVKD come from the germline V gene.

This clonotype was seen many times. This chain links TRBV6-5 with TRBJ2-7; tentative D call: TRBD1 (6 bases). Germline values: CDR1 MNHEY, CDR2 SVGAGI. CDR3 size: 15 residues. Trimming left V 1 base short and J 1 base short, with 11 bases between. The CDR3 spells CASSYLAGVSYEQYV. In DNA, the CDR3 is TGTGCCAGCAGTTACTTGGCAGGGGTTTCCTACGAGCAGTACGTC.

This clonotype was found many times. This chain links TRBV5-1 with TRBJ1-1; tentatively, D is TRBD1 (5 bases). Germline CDR1 reads SGHRS; CDR2 reads YFSETQ. V dropped 4 bases and J dropped 4 bases, with 11 bases sitting between them. CDR3 length: 13 amino acids. The CDR3 region is CASSRVGRTEAFF. The CDR3 bases are TGCGCCAGCAGCCGAGTGGGGCGCACTGAAGCTTTCTTT.

This clonotype was observed a handful of times. The chain uses TRBV5-4 and TRBJ2-7; 7 nucleotides line up with TRBD2. Germline-derived CDR1 and CDR2 are SGHNT and YYREEE (reference sequence). The V and J ends lost 2 bases and 4 bases, in that order; junction bases with no gene match: 9. This CDR3 region has 15 residues. The CDR3 DNA follows: TGTGCCAGCAGCTTCGGACCTCCGGGGGGTTACGAGCAGTACGTC. It specifies CASSFGPPGGYEQYV.

The chain recombines TRBV28 with TRBJ1-2; D remains ambiguous. Germline CDR1 and CDR2: MDHEN and SYDVKM. V was shortened by 7 bases and J by 7 bases, with 16 bases between the two germline ends. The CDR3 is 13 amino acids. This CDR3 reads CASNGPAIRGYTF. The CDR3 DNA reads as TGTGCCAGCAACGGACCCGCTATACGTGGCTACACCTTC.

Concerning this clonotype: This may be a read error, as it is one base from a much larger clone. The J gene is TRBJ1-6, the V gene TRBV11-2; possible D gene TRBD1, 6 bases. CDR3 length: 14 amino acids. Germline V lookup: CDR1 SGHAT, CDR2 FQNNGV. This chain's CDR3 is CASRQGSGNSRLHF. In DNA, the CDR3 is TGTGCCAGCAGGCAGGGGTCTGGCAATTCACGCCTCCACTTT.

This clonotype appeared many times. This chain uses TRBV7-2 with TRBJ2-1; TRBD2 matches at 7 bases. Germline CDR1 is SGHTA and CDR2 is FQGNSA. Trimming cost V 2 bases and J 12 bases; bases outside gene matches: 4. The CDR3 runs to 12 residues. The CDR3 loop reads CASSLSGERQFF. The CDR3 region has the DNA TGTGCCAGCAGCTTAAGCGGGGAACGGCAGTTCTTC.

The rearrangement links TRBV14 to TRBJ1-1, with a tentative D call TRBD1 (6 bases). The CDR3 contains 16 residues. The ends were cut back, 0 bases at V and 1 base at J, with 12 bases in the middle. Per the germline V gene, CDR1 is SGHDN and CDR2 is FVKESK. The CDR3: CASSQDRGQWNTEAFF. CDR3 DNA sequence: TGTGCCAGCAGCCAAGATCGAGGACAGTGGAACACTGAAGCTTTCTTT.

The V call is TRBV10-3, the J call TRBJ2-1; the D call may be TRBD1 or TRBD2 (5 bases each). The CDR3 contains 16 residues. Trimming pared 0 bases from V and 0 bases from J, leaving 9 bases between. CDR1 and CDR2 from the germline V gene are ENHRY and SYGVKD. The CDR3 sequence: CAISESWGSSYNEQFF. The CDR3 nucleotides read TGTGCCATCAGTGAGTCGTGGGGGAGCTCCTACAATGAGCAGTTCTTC.

This clonotype came up a few times. The CDR3 DNA is TGTGCCAGCAGCTTAATGCGGCGGGGGGGCCTTCACTTACGAAGCGCCGTTGACAATGAGCAGTTCTTC. As protein: CASSLMRRGGLHLRSAVDNEQFF. This sequence joins TRBV7-3 and TRBJ2-1; 9 bases line up with TRBD2. V trimming: 1 base; J trimming: 5 bases; junction bases outside the gene matches: 27. Germline CDR1 is SGHTA and CDR2 is FQGTGA. This CDR3 is built from 23 residues.

There are a few counts of this clonotype. This chain connects TRBV5-1 to TRBJ2-5, with D possibly matching TRBD1 (5 bases). Deletions cut 10 bases from V and 1 base from J, with 17 bases between. CDR1 SGHRS and CDR2 YFSETQ come from the germline V gene. This CDR3 comprises 14 residues. The CDR3 loop reads CASSTRTPQETQYF. The CDR3 nucleotides are TGCGCCTCCTCCACCCGGACACCCCAAGAGACCCAGTACTTC.

This clonotype was observed many times. The CDR3 sequence is CASSERGPEQYV. For the CDR3, the DNA is TGTGCCAGCAGTGAAAGGGGTCCCGAGCAGTACGTC. The chain recombines TRBV2 with TRBJ2-7; D perhaps matches TRBD1 (5 bases). In germline, CDR1 is SNHLY, CDR2 FYNNEI. V lost 2 bases and J 6 bases, leaving 8 bases between the germline ends. The CDR3 runs to 12 residues.

This clonotype was observed at least ten times. The chain carries TRBV13 and TRBJ1-2; D gene unclear. Trimming took 3 bases from V and 4 from J, leaving 6 bases between them. The CDR3 is made up of 12 amino acids. Germline V gives CDR1 PRHDT, CDR2 FYEKMQ (reference sequence). The CDR3 DNA sequence: TGTGCCAGCAGCTTGGCGTTCTATGGCTACACCTTC. As protein: CASSLAFYGYTF.

This clonotype was picked up many times. V is TRBV12-3 or TRBV12-4 and J is TRBJ1-1, with no clear D. Deletions cut 7 bases from V and 6 bases from J, with 15 bases between. The CDR3 is made up of 13 amino acids. Here the CDR3 reads CASKDLVPSEAFF. CDR3 nucleotide sequence: TGTGCCAGCAAAGACCTCGTCCCCTCTGAAGCTTTCTTT.

This clonotype has ten or more counts. In DNA form, the CDR3 reads TGCAGTGCTTTAGTACACAATGAGCAGTTCTTC. Protein: CSALVHNEQFF. This chain joins TRBV20-1 and TRBJ2-1, with D hard to call. The germline V gene has CDR1 DFQATT and CDR2 SNEGSKA (reference sequence). Trimming took 5 bases from V and 5 from J, leaving 7 bases between them. This CDR3 has 11 residues.

This clonotype has a handful of counts. The chain has TRBV14 and TRBJ2-6; D assignment may be TRBD1 or TRBD2 (5 bases each). The length of the CDR3 is 15 residues. V was shortened by 6 bases and J by 4 bases, with 13 bases between the two germline ends. The germline V gene encodes CDR1 SGHDN and CDR2 FVKESK. CDR3 in amino acids: CASSSGALGANVLTF. In DNA form, the CDR3 reads TGTGCCAGCAGTTCCGGGGCCCTCGGGGCCAACGTCCTGACTTTC.

The chain recombines TRBV7-8 with TRBJ2-5, with 7 positions matching TRBD1. After removal of 5 bases from V and 5 bases from J, the junction contained 5 bases not matched to a gene. The CDR3 sequence is 13 residues long. Germline CDR1 SGHVS, CDR2 FQNEAQ. This CDR3 reads CASSLQGWETQYF. CDR3 sequence (DNA): TGTGCCAGCAGCCTACAGGGGTGGGAGACCCAGTACTTC.